Listed here are 3 T cell receptor beta chains from one sample, sequenced in a study of T cells in Graves' hyperthyroidism and ophthalmopathy. RNA transcripts yielded amplified TCR beta CDR3 regions. The HTBI set primed first-round TCR CDR3 RT-PCR. Each CDR3 protein gets one entry after TCRdb re-called the multiplex PCR reads with MiXCR. In the table there are roughly 500,000 distinct CDR3 sequences, around 16% of which are singletons. Sequenced: blood. These receptors were collected from a woman aged 30 to 39 with Graves' ophthalmopathy.

This clonotype occurred a few times. The chain is built from TRBV4-2 and TRBJ1-5; D is unresolved. V shed 5 bases and J shed 10 bases, with 12 bases lying between them. Germline CDR1 reads LGHNA; CDR2 reads YNFKEQ. The CDR3 totals 12 residues. CDR3 sequence reads: CASSSISSPQHF. The CDR3 DNA sequence: TGTGCCAGCAGCTCTATCAGTTCACCCCAGCATTTT.

This clonotype was seen ten or more times. At one of its ends the junction is not consistent with the germline gene, which may arise from a read error. The chain recombines TRBV5-1 with TRBJ2-1; TRBD1 might be the D (5 bases). Germline V CDR1 and CDR2: SGHRS, YFSETQ. CDR3 length: 14 residues. The DNA of the CDR3 is TGCGCCAGCAGCTTGGAGGGGAACTACGATGAGCAGTTCTTC. Encoded protein: CASSLEGNYDEQFF.

This clonotype was seen repeatedly, ten times or more. The rearrangement joins TRBV12-3 or TRBV12-4 to TRBJ2-3, with D possibly TRBD1 on 5 matching bases. The CDR3 totals 13 residues. V lost 5 bases and J 11 bases, leaving 17 bases between the germline ends. CDR3 sequence (DNA): TGTGCCAGCAGTCCTCGGAACAGCCAGGGGCAGTATTTT. It codes for CASSPRNSQGQYF.